Listed below are T cell receptor beta chains from one sample, sequenced in a study of cytomegalovirus exposure and HLA in healthy donors. Assay used: immunoSEQ multiplex PCR; TCRdb lists only in-frame clones, some missing. The sample carries about 130,000 clones, around 82% recorded once. Sequencing was performed on PBMCs. These receptors came from a woman in her 40s in good health and CMV-seropositive. The CDR3 runs from the conserved cysteine through the conserved F or W. The D gene is left open where the match is weak. Where a row states a size, it is once, few, many or the class of an expanded clone; other rows omit it.

CDR3 length: 14; V gene: TRBV6-1; J gene: TRBJ1-4; D gene: .; clone size: .; CDR3 DNA: TGTGCCAGCAGTGAAAGACAGTTGGCGGAAAAACTGTTTTTT; CDR3 protein: CASSERQLAEKLFF
CDR3 length: 14; V gene: TRBV9; J gene: TRBJ1-3; D gene: .; clone size: few; CDR3 DNA: TGTGCCAGCAGCCCCCGGGGGGTCGGAAACACCATATATTTT; CDR3 protein: CASSPRGVGNTIYF
CDR3 length: 14; V gene: TRBV30; J gene: TRBJ2-2; D gene: TRBD1; clone size: .; CDR3 DNA: TGTGCCTGGAAAGGACAGGTCAACACCGGGGAGCTGTTTTTT; CDR3 protein: CAWKGQVNTGELFF
CDR3 length: 14; V gene: TRBV15; J gene: TRBJ2-7; D gene: .; clone size: .; CDR3 DNA: TGTGCCACCAGCAGAGCCCCAGGGACCTACGAGCAGTACTTC; CDR3 protein: CATSRAPGTYEQYF
CDR3 length: 18; V gene: TRBV10-2; J gene: TRBJ1-2; D gene: TRBD1; clone size: once; CDR3 DNA: TGCGCCAGCAGTAACACTAGGACAGGGGGTCGAGGTGGTTATGGCTACACCTTC; CDR3 protein: CASSNTRTGGRGGYGYTF
CDR3 length: 14; V gene: TRBV15; J gene: TRBJ2-7; D gene: .; clone size: .; CDR3 DNA: TGTGCCACCAGCAGACTAGTCATGGCCTACGAGCAGTACTTC; CDR3 protein: CATSRLVMAYEQYF
CDR3 length: 14; V gene: TRBV27; J gene: TRBJ2-7; D gene: .; clone size: .; CDR3 DNA: TGTGCCAGCAGTTTGCGGGACGGACCCTACGAGCAGTACTTC; CDR3 protein: CASSLRDGPYEQYF
CDR3 length: 16; V gene: TRBV11-1; J gene: TRBJ2-5; D gene: TRBD1; clone size: .; CDR3 DNA: TGTGCCAGCAGCACCCGGGACAGGGTAATCCAAGAGACCCAGTACTTC; CDR3 protein: CASSTRDRVIQETQYF
CDR3 length: 15; V gene: TRBV30; J gene: TRBJ1-1; D gene: TRBD1; clone size: .; CDR3 DNA: TGTGCCTGGAGTGTATTCGGACAGGGAAACACTGAAGCTTTCTTT; CDR3 protein: CAWSVFGQGNTEAFF
CDR3 length: 16; V gene: TRBV10-3; J gene: TRBJ1-5; D gene: .; clone size: few; CDR3 DNA: TGTGCCATCAGTGAATTAGGCACAGGGAGCAATCAGCCCCAGCATTTT; CDR3 protein: CAISELGTGSNQPQHF
CDR3 length: 14; V gene: TRBV6-5; J gene: TRBJ1-1; D gene: .; clone size: once; CDR3 DNA: TGTGCCAGCCTAAGCCCAGGGGTGGCCCCTGAAGCTTTCTTT; CDR3 protein: CASLSPGVAPEAFF
CDR3 length: 12; V gene: TRBV6-5; J gene: TRBJ2-7; D gene: .; clone size: .; CDR3 DNA: TGTGCCAGCAGCGTTGGAGGCAACGAGCAGTACTTC; CDR3 protein: CASSVGGNEQYF
CDR3 length: 14; V gene: TRBV29-1; J gene: TRBJ2-7; D gene: TRBD2; clone size: .; CDR3 DNA: TGCAGCGTTAGCTTCGGCGGGAGCTCCTACGAGCAGTACTTC; CDR3 protein: CSVSFGGSSYEQYF
CDR3 length: 14; V gene: TRBV19; J gene: TRBJ2-1; D gene: .; clone size: .; CDR3 DNA: TGTGCCAGTAGTATAATTCTACCAAACAATGAGCAGTTCTTC; CDR3 protein: CASSIILPNNEQFF
CDR3 length: 13; V gene: TRBV7-2; J gene: TRBJ2-7; D gene: .; clone size: .; CDR3 DNA: TGTGCCAGCAGCTCCCGTCCCTCCTACGAGCAGTACTTC; CDR3 protein: CASSSRPSYEQYF
CDR3 length: 14; V gene: TRBV9; J gene: TRBJ1-1; D gene: .; clone size: .; CDR3 DNA: TGTGCCAGCAGCGCTAGGAGCATGAACACTGAAGCTTTCTTT; CDR3 protein: CASSARSMNTEAFF
CDR3 length: 14; V gene: TRBV6-5; J gene: TRBJ2-1; D gene: TRBD2; clone size: .; CDR3 DNA: TGTGCCAGCATTTTTAGCGGGAGGCCCCATGAGCAGTTCTTC; CDR3 protein: CASIFSGRPHEQFF
CDR3 length: 15; V gene: TRBV10-3; J gene: TRBJ1-4; D gene: .; clone size: .; CDR3 DNA: TGTGCCATCAGTGACTCCCGACAGAGTTACGAAAAACTGTTTTTT; CDR3 protein: CAISDSRQSYEKLFF